This T cell receptor (beta chain) was captured by sequencing in a study of beta chain features in type 1 diabetes (dated by TCRdb to between 2017 and 2018). Study-level background: Mean age, gender distribution, total cell number and subset yield did not differ between patients and healthy donors. A total of 107,917,701 sorted cells were examined across all samples, and RNA yield correlated strongly with the number of cells per subset. In the study, recently diagnosed type 1 diabetes patients and matched healthy donors were compared on the TCRB repertoires of their sorted circulating CD4+ T cell subsets. Naive and central memory subsets were obtained from all 30 or so donors, but regulatory and stem cell-like memory subsets were isolated from only 8 patients and roughly eight healthy donors.

Results and caveats for the whole study, not just this receptor: Because the HLA sub-analyses included only small numbers of individuals, any influence of HLA type on TCRB rearrangement was left unresolved. Because cDNA rather than genomic DNA was sequenced, highly expressing activated cells could have been over-represented, although no difference in activation and CD3 levels was found between groups. At VDJ recombination sites, type 1 diabetes patients had fewer insertions and more deleted nucleotides, which implies abnormalities in thymic rearrangement. Shorter templates might have been favored by PCR, but patient and control samples were amplified and corrected together, so both groups would have been affected equally by any skew. In all four CD4+ subsets, TCRB CDR3 length was moderately but significantly shorter in type 1 diabetes patients. Naive, central memory and regulatory TCRB repertoires appeared more similar among patients than among healthy donors.

Each donor gave one peripheral blood draw, averaging about 120 mL, which was collected into heparinised tubes. Using a panel that included CD45RO, CCR7, CD25, CD127, CD95 and CD27, naive, central memory, regulatory and stem cell-like memory CD4+ T cells were sorted on a BD FACSAria II. A purity above 98% was achieved for all sorted populations. PBMCs were isolated immediately by Lymphoprep density gradient centrifugation and stained directly without culture. So that batch effects would be minimized, each experiment stained and sorted samples in pairs, pairing one healthy donor with one patient. This clone was seen only a few times. Its antigen specificity is not known. No quality values exist for individual bases; no much larger clone is one base distant. Its CDR3 holds 13 amino acids, cysteine through phenylalanine. Here the CDR3 DNA is all that survives: 39 bases in frame from base 1. According to the germline V gene, CDR1 reads MGHRA and CDR2 reads YSYEKL. V is cut by 6 bases and J by 2 bases, and the space between the germline ends is 10 bases.

The entire isolated RNA was reverse transcribed using the High Capacity cDNA Reverse Transcription Kit, and thus expressed TCRB transcripts were sequenced. Deep immunoSEQ sequencing was applied to naive, central memory and regulatory T cell samples, giving an average of about 3.7 million total reads per sample. Sorted cells were lysed in RLT buffer and RNA was extracted with DNase-treated RNeasy Micro or Mini kits, depending on cell number. To prevent cross-contamination, every cell subset was processed on its own, while patient and healthy donor samples were processed together. Using the immunoSEQ multiplex PCR, TCRB sequences were amplified from cDNA into 87-bp fragments spanning the CDR3 region. Sequencing of the amplicons was done on the Illumina HiSeq platform. The original methods were these. PCR bias was computationally corrected using synthetic template baselines, reads within Hamming distance 2 were collapsed, and singletons that could not be merged were discarded. Reads were aligned against IMGT so that V, D and J genes, CDR3 length and insertions or deletions at six rearrangement sites could be assigned. Within each subset, clonotype counts were normalized to the number of sorted cells before true diversity and Gini coefficients were calculated with the tcR R package. Repertoire sharing was quantified using the overlap coefficient calculated on TCRB nucleotide sequences. As a proxy for the pre-selection repertoire, out-of-frame TCRB sequences from naive cells were analyzed. The immuneACCESS repertoire file appears here via TCRdb, limited to in-frame rearrangements. These files lack a portion of the clones; in checked studies, under half of the deficit traces to unresolved V genes, and the cause of the others is not known. V, J and clone size reflect that table, while D and trimming were determined from the DNA. The sample table lists 240,000 or so clones, approximately 15% of them with a count of one. The ten largest clones represent approximately 0.021% of the sample.

This sequence originates from a man under 40 with type 1 diabetes. The rearrangement combines TRBV4-1 with TRBJ1-2, with TRBD1 as a weak D call on 6 bases. Sequences were obtained from naive CD4+ T cells from blood. The label giving this sample's cell subset or site can be read as: true naive CD4+ T cells. The CDR3 region reads CASSRQENYGYTF. DNA sequence: TGCGCCAGCAGTCGACAGGAGAACTATGGCTACACCTTC.